This T cell receptor beta chain is from a study of blood T cell repertoires in COVID-19. Study as a whole: From the United States, Italy and Spain came samples of acute and convalescent COVID-19. Sources were T cells, B-cell-depleted T cells, or PBMCs; the material itself was cDNA or gDNA.

One Seattle source followed patients from active infection through their disease course. As processed by the authors: Researchers report that nucleated cell counts were estimated from reference gene primer amplification. Generated by immunoSEQ multiplex PCR, the TCRdb table keeps only in-frame clones and is missing some. V and J calls and clone size are those listed in that table; D and trimming were worked out from the DNA. Of 410,000 or so clones listed, over 75% are singletons. The source of this sequence is a woman between 40 and 50 years old with COVID-19, enrolled during active disease. The sample comprised peripheral blood.

The CDR3 DNA follows: TGTGCCAGCAGCCTCAAAGAGACAGGCGATGGCTACACCTTC. Translating gives CASSLKETGDGYTF. J is TRBJ1-2 and V is TRBV13, with D perhaps matching TRBD1 (6 bases). Germline-derived CDR1 and CDR2 are PRHDT and FYEKMQ (reference sequence). This CDR3 comprises 14 residues. V gave up 5 bases and J gave up 6 bases, with 16 bases separating them.